This TCR beta chain was identified during a study of T cell repertoires in ileal Crohn's disease. Study-level information: Thiopurines (around eleven) or anti-TNF agents (roughly 17) were given postoperatively to about half. Findings and caveats of the study: High-frequency clones were more common in sorted CD8 than CD4 cells.

As for this clone: Antigen unknown.

Before sorting, lamina propria lymphocytes were separated from surgical specimens by density gradient. The table came from immunoSEQ multiplex PCR; TCRdb's copy has only in-frame clones and leaves some out. The table records about 1,000 clones, approximately 90% of them present only once. CDR1 and CDR2 from the germline V gene are MNHEY and SMNVEV (reference sequence). The CDR3 runs to 16 residues. V lost 5 bases and J 4 bases, leaving 15 bases between the germline ends. The specimen sequenced was CD4+ T cells sorted from the ileum. The chain links TRBV27 to TRBJ2-6; a possible D gene is TRBD1 (6 bases). This clonotype was sampled from an adult with Crohn's disease. CDR3 loop: CASSGTRTAGANVLTF. The CDR3 region has the DNA TGTGCCAGCAGTGGGACAAGGACAGCGGGGGCCAACGTCCTGACTTTC.